Listed here is a single T cell receptor beta chain. Its matching antigen is unknown. This record comes from a study of T-cell memory formation after mild COVID-19. Study-wide points: Researchers report contracting CD4+ clones mostly in CM and EM, with CD8+ clones in EMRA. Clones contracting across day 15 to 85 had a balanced CD4/CD8 profile; later expanding clones leaned CD4+.

The CDR3 is 12 residues long. CDR1 and CDR2 (germline): DFQATT, SNEGSKA (reference sequence). Deletions cut 6 bases from V and 0 bases from J, with 7 bases between. TCRalpha and TCRbeta libraries used 5'RACE with constant-segment primers and UMIs. TCRdb ran MiXCR on the 5' RACE reads and lists one entry per CDR3 protein. The sample contains about 190,000 distinct CDR3 sequences, about 27% of which appear only once. This sequence was found in an adult woman who had mild COVID-19 (a few samples of this study predate the infection). Cell type and time point are not known. This chain joins TRBV20-1 and TRBJ2-3; D gene unclear. Sequenced: PBMCs or a T cell subset sorted from them (not recorded which). CDR3: CSAVLSTDTQYF. The DNA of the CDR3 is TGCAGTGCCGTACTGAGCACAGATACGCAGTATTTT.